One sample yielded the 8 T cell receptor beta chains listed below, sequenced in a study of shared clonotypes between healthy human individuals. Some clones are missing from TCRdb's copy, which holds only in-frame ones; the method was immunoSEQ multiplex PCR. This table has about 1 million clones, about three quarters appearing once. The sequencing input was memory CD4+ T cells sorted from blood. As for subset: CD45RA-negative fraction. All receptors come from a man between 18 and 35 years old in good health.

The chain has TRBV29-1 and TRBJ2-3; D remains unclear. This CDR3 contains 10 residues. The V end was cut by 2 bases, the J end by 3 bases, with 0 bases between. Germline V gene sequence: CDR1 SQVTM, CDR2 ANQGSEA. The CDR3 spells CSVETDTQYF. CDR3 sequence (DNA): TGCAGCGTTGAAACAGATACGCAGTATTTT.

The chain is built from TRBV29-1 and TRBJ2-4; D is perhaps TRBD1 (6 bases). The CDR3 spans 14 residues. CDR1 and CDR2 from the germline V gene are SQVTM and ANQGSEA. V was trimmed by 5 bases and J by 0 bases, leaving 11 bases between them. The CDR3, as DNA: TGCAGCGTTCAGCAGGGGCGAGCCAAAAACATTCAGTACTTC. Its translation: CSVQQGRAKNIQYF.

The J gene is TRBJ1-2, the V gene TRBV5-6, with 12 bases aligning to TRBD1. The V gene end was trimmed by 4 bases and the J gene end by 7 bases; junction bases not matched to a gene: 8. The CDR3 is 15 residues long. Germline V lookup: CDR1 SGHDT, CDR2 YYEEEE. The CDR3 region is CASSGTGTGGVGYTF. In DNA, the CDR3 is TGTGCCAGCAGCGGGACCGGGACAGGGGGCGTTGGCTACACCTTC.

A remark on this clone: The sample has other DNA sequences that encode this CDR3 too. This chain connects TRBV18 to TRBJ1-1; D gene uncertain. Trimming stripped 1 base from V and 1 base from J, with 7 bases between. CDR3 length equals 14 residues. Germline V CDR1 and CDR2: KGHSH, LQKENI. DNA of the CDR3: TGTGCCAGCTCACCACTAAATGGGAACACTGAAGCTTTCTTT. Amino acid sequence: CASSPLNGNTEAFF. Filled out from reference TRBV18 and TRBJ1-1, the complete variable domain reads NAGVMQNPRHLVRRRGQEARLRCSPMKGHSHVYWYRQLPEEGLKFMVYLQKENIIDESGMPKERFSAEFPKEGPSILRIQQVVRGDSAAYFCASSPLNGNTEAFFGQGTRLTVV.

The J gene is TRBJ1-1, the V gene TRBV29-1; D call uncertain. There are 11 residues in the CDR3. The ends were cut back, 6 bases at V and 0 bases at J, with 5 bases in the middle. CDR1 SQVTM and CDR2 ANQGSEA come from the germline V gene. The CDR3 bases are TGCAGCGTCCAAATGAACACTGAAGCTTTCTTT. Residues: CSVQMNTEAFF.

The chain is built from TRBV6-1 and TRBJ1-6; 9 nucleotides agree with TRBD1. The germline CDR1 and CDR2 sequences are MNHNS and SASEGT. The ends lost 7 bases at V and 5 bases at J; junction bases unmatched: 3. This CDR3 has 14 amino acids. The CDR3 spells CASNRGLDNSPLHF. The CDR3 coding sequence is TGTGCCAGCAACAGGGGGCTAGATAATTCACCCCTCCACTTT.

The chain employs TRBV7-2 and TRBJ2-1; D is ambiguous. Germline-derived CDR1 and CDR2 are SGHTA and FQGNSA. This CDR3 is 16 amino acids long. Trimming cost V 0 bases and J 1 base, with 10 bases left between them. CDR3 DNA sequence: TGTGCCAGCAGCTTAGCTTCGGGTTTATCCTACAATGAGCAGTTCTTC. Its translation is CASSLASGLSYNEQFF.

In its sample, this clone was seen a few times. The chain combines TRBV25-1 with TRBJ1-1, with 10 bases aligning to TRBD1. The J segment lost 4 bases and the V segment lost 6 bases, leaving 2 bases of the junction unmatched. This CDR3 is built from 13 residues. The germline V gene has CDR1 MGHDK and CDR2 SYGVNS. CDR3 sequence: CASSWTGGTEAFF. In DNA, the CDR3 is TGTGCCAGCAGCTGGACAGGGGGCACTGAAGCTTTCTTT.